The clone carrying this T cell receptor beta chain was recorded many times. Its antigen is currently unknown. These data belong to a study of T cells in Graves' hyperthyroidism and ophthalmopathy. Exclusion criteria comprised uncontrolled infection, other autoimmune disease, pregnancy or lactation. TCR beta CDR3 regions were amplified from RNA transcripts. HTBI primers drove first-round RT-PCR of the TCR CDR3. TCRdb processed the multiplex PCR reads anew with MiXCR; each CDR3 protein has one entry. The sample holds around 280,000 distinct CDR3 sequences; roughly 13% are singletons and the top ten take 7.9%. The V end was cut by 1 base, the J end by 4 bases, with 9 bases between. From germline, CDR1 is SEHNR and CDR2 FQNEAQ (reference sequence). This CDR3 is 14 amino acids long. Overall study results and limits: Blood also held most thyroid clonotypes expanded beyond 0.001.

The sample consisted of blood. The sequence came from a middle-aged woman with Graves' hyperthyroidism. The chain carries TRBV7-9 and TRBJ2-3, with D perhaps TRBD2 (6 bases). CDR3 sequence reads: CASSLVSGADTQYF. The CDR3 bases are TGTGCCAGCAGCTTAGTTAGCGGAGCAGATACGCAGTATTTT.